Listed here are 27 T cell receptor beta chains from one sample, sequenced in a study of blood T cells in healthy people across ages. A J-beta primer mix and a sample-barcoded 5' primer were used in a second PCR of roughly 6 to 12 cycles. TCRdb recomputed calls from the 5' RACE reads with MiXCR, one row per CDR3 protein. This table holds some 1,000,000 distinct CDR3 sequences, 20% to 25% found once. The same sample was also used in a study of T cells of mothers and their children.

Material for sequencing was blood. The receptors were sampled from a girl between 2 and 10 years old in good health.

This clonotype was counted a single time. DNA of the CDR3: TGTGCCAGCAGCTTATACTGGACAGACGAAGAGACCCAGTACTTC. Translation gives CASSLYWTDEETQYF. The rearrangement links TRBV7-9 to TRBJ2-5; a possible D gene is TRBD1 (6 bases). The CDR3 runs 15 residues. Germline values: CDR1 SEHNR, CDR2 FQNEAQ (reference sequence). V shed 2 bases and J shed 3 bases, with 13 bases lying between them.

The V gene is TRBV27, the J gene TRBJ2-6, with D possibly being TRBD2 (5 bases). Germline CDR1 is MNHEY and CDR2 is SMNVEV (reference sequence). This CDR3 contains 16 residues. Trimming shortened V by 5 bases and J by 4 bases, and 15 bases separated the two germline ends. The CDR3 sequence is CASSPSLGPGANVLTF. CDR3 nucleotide sequence: TGTGCCAGCAGTCCCTCACTAGGGCCCGGGGCCAACGTCCTGACTTTC.

The rearrangement uses TRBV18 and TRBJ2-7; TRBD2 matches 9 bases. The J call may not be correct, given that the DNA end is closer to TRBJ2-5. This CDR3 comprises 15 residues. The germline CDR1 and CDR2 sequences are KGHSH and LQKENI. Here the CDR3 reads CASSFSGGRQETQYF. The CDR3 region has the DNA TGTGCCAGCTCGTTCAGCGGGGGGCGACAAGAGACCCAGTACTTC.

This clonotype showed up just a few times. The J gene is TRBJ2-5, the V gene TRBV7-9, with unresolved D. The end of the DNA aligns better with TRBJ2-1, so the J call may be wrong. Germline assignment: CDR1 SEHNR and CDR2 FQNEAQ (reference sequence). CDR3 length: 13 residues. CDR3 amino acids: CASSPPTTHEQFF. CDR3 coding DNA: TGTGCCAGCAGCCCTCCCACCACTCACGAGCAGTTCTTC.

This chain joins TRBV6-1 and TRBJ2-7; D ambiguous. The CDR3 extends over 13 amino acids. The ends were cut back, 2 bases at V and 2 bases at J, with 7 bases in the middle. Germline V gene sequence: CDR1 MNHNS, CDR2 SASEGT. The CDR3 nucleotides are TGTGCCAGCAGTGAACATCTTCCCTACGAGCAGTACTTC. It yields the protein CASSEHLPYEQYF.

The V and J genes are TRBV2 and TRBJ2-5; D gene uncertain. This CDR3 has 13 amino acids. V was pared by 3 bases and J by 5 bases, with 10 bases between. Germline loops: CDR1 SNHLY, CDR2 FYNNEI. The CDR3 nucleotides are TGTGCCAGCAGTGAGAATCTGTGGGAGACCCAGTACTTC. Residues: CASSENLWETQYF.

Only a few counts were recorded for this clonotype. V is TRBV6-2 or TRBV6-3 and J is TRBJ2-5, with D possibly TRBD2 on 5 matching bases. TRBJ2-7 explains the end of the DNA better; the J call may be wrong. Germline-derived CDR1 and CDR2 are MNHEY and SVGEGT. The length of the CDR3 is 13 residues. CDR3 region: CASFKAGSYEQYF. CDR3 DNA sequence: TGTGCCAGCTTCAAGGCGGGCTCCTACGAGCAGTACTTC.

The rearrangement uses TRBV5-1 and TRBJ2-2; D is ambiguous. There are 14 residues in the CDR3. The germline V and J ends were trimmed by 3 bases and 4 bases, with 10 bases remaining between them. Germline lookup yields CDR1 SGHRS and CDR2 YFSETQ. This CDR3 reads CASSSALGTGELFF. CDR3 nucleotides: TGCGCCAGCAGCTCGGCCCTGGGCACCGGGGAGCTGTTTTTT.

The chain employs TRBV7-2 and TRBJ2-1; 9 bases line up with TRBD2. The closer fit of TRBJ2-5 to the DNA end suggests the J call may be wrong. The CDR3 has 14 residues. Germline CDR1 is SGHTA and CDR2 is FQGNSA. The CDR3 DNA is TGTGCCAGCACCCAGACTAGCGGAGCAGAGACCCAGTACTTC. Encoded protein: CASTQTSGAETQYF.

This clonotype has more than one count but fewer than ten. The chain recombines TRBV6-6 with TRBJ2-7, with no clear D. Trimming took 5 bases from V and 0 from J, leaving 11 bases between them. Germline CDR1 MNHNY, CDR2 SVGAGI (reference sequence). The CDR3 totals 14 residues. The CDR3 loop reads CASSNAKGSYEQYF. CDR3 coding DNA: TGTGCCAGCAGTAATGCGAAGGGCTCCTACGAGCAGTACTTC.

This clonotype appeared many times. This sequence joins TRBV7-2 and TRBJ2-5; no firm D call. The CDR3 is made up of 11 amino acids. Trimming took off 6 bases at V and 3 bases at J, with 5 bases between the two ends. The germline gives CDR1 SGHTA, CDR2 FQGNSA. The CDR3 loop is CASSTKETQYF. In DNA form, the CDR3 reads TGTGCCAGCAGTACCAAAGAGACCCAGTACTTC.

J is TRBJ2-1 and V is TRBV7-3, with D uncertain. Trimming took off 3 bases at V and 8 bases at J, with 8 bases between the two ends. Germline V lookup: CDR1 SGHTA, CDR2 FQGTGA. This CDR3 contains 12 residues. CDR3 DNA: TGTGCCAGCAGCTTTCCCCGGGATGAGCAGTTCTTC. It is translated as CASSFPRDEQFF.

This clonotype appeared many times. The V call is TRBV10-3, the J call TRBJ2-5; a possible D gene is TRBD2 (6 bases). Germline V lookup: CDR1 ENHRY, CDR2 SYGVKD. This CDR3 is 12 amino acids long. The V and J ends lost 2 bases and 5 bases respectively, with 6 bases between them. The CDR3 coding sequence is TGTGCCATCAGTGAGGGGGGGGAGACCCAGTACTTC. Translated: CAISEGGETQYF.

The chain is built from TRBV24-1 and TRBJ2-1; no clear D. V lost 3 bases to trimming and J lost 7 bases, with 9 bases between them. The CDR3 spans 13 residues. CDR1 KGHDR and CDR2 SFDVKD come from the germline V gene. In nucleotides, the CDR3 is TGTGCCACCAGTGATCCCACGGTGAATGAGCAGTTCTTC. Amino acids: CATSDPTVNEQFF.

The chain joins TRBV20-1 to TRBJ2-5; 7 bases are a match to TRBD2. The assigned J gene may be wrong: the sequence end matches TRBJ2-1 better. The CDR3 length is 16 residues. Germline CDR1 and CDR2: DFQATT and SNEGSKA (reference sequence). The DNA of the CDR3 is TGCAGTGCTAGAGATCCGGGGGAGGGGCCTTACAATGAGCAGTTCTTC. Amino acids: CSARDPGEGPYNEQFF.

DNA of the CDR3: TGTGCCAGCAGCTTTTCGGCCCCCATGAACACTGAAGCTTTCTTT. Translated, it gives CASSFSAPMNTEAFF. V and J are TRBV11-2 and TRBJ1-1; no reliable D call. Trimming stripped 3 bases from V and 0 bases from J, with 11 bases between. The CDR3 extends over 15 amino acids. Germline V gene data show CDR1 as SGHAT and CDR2 as FQNNGV.

This clonotype was counted a few times. The CDR3 loop reads CASSYGQAGEEAFF. The CDR3 DNA is TGTGCCAGCAGTTACGGGCAGGCCGGAGAGGAAGCTTTCTTT. This sequence joins TRBV6-2 or TRBV6-3 and TRBJ1-1; D not certain. Germline assignment: CDR1 MNHEY and CDR2 SVGEGT. This CDR3 region has 14 residues. The V gene lost 2 bases and the J gene lost 8 bases, with 15 bases spanning the gap.

This chain links TRBV7-9 with TRBJ2-3, with 11 bases matching TRBD2. The CDR3 contains 20 residues. Trimming took 4 bases from V and 3 from J; bases not matched to a gene: 18. Per the germline V gene, CDR1 is SEHNR and CDR2 is FQNEAQ (reference sequence). This CDR3 is CASSSRKKTSGIAGTDTQYF. In nucleotides, the CDR3 is TGTGCCAGCAGCTCACGAAAAAAGACTAGCGGGATAGCAGGGACAGATACGCAGTATTTT.

On this clonotype itself: A clone one base away is much larger, so this may be a read error. Because it lacks the conserved phenylalanine or tryptophan at the end, this CDR3 is likely a read error. The chain carries TRBV7-3 and TRBJ2-3; D uncertain. The CDR3 spans 14 residues. Germline CDR1 reads SGHTA; CDR2 reads FQGTGA. The V end was cut by 3 bases, the J end by 8 bases, with 15 bases between. The CDR3 loop reads CASSFKDSTGTQYI. The CDR3 coding sequence is TGTGCCAGCAGCTTCAAGGATAGCACGGGTACGCAGTATATT.

The sample holds a few counts of this clonotype. This chain connects TRBV11-2 to TRBJ2-5, with no clear D. The V gene's germline CDR1 is SGHAT and CDR2 FQNNGV. V was trimmed by 1 base and J by 4 bases, leaving 7 bases between them. This CDR3 contains 13 residues. The CDR3 DNA reads TGTGCCAGCAGCTTAGCGGTTCTAGAGACCCAGTACTTC. Its translation is CASSLAVLETQYF.

The V gene is TRBV12-3 or TRBV12-4, the J gene TRBJ2-7; 8 nucleotides agree with TRBD2. There are 14 residues in the CDR3. The ends lost 4 bases at V and 3 bases at J; junction bases unmatched: 5. The CDR3 sequence is CASSSGGGVYEQYF. The DNA of the CDR3 is TGTGCCAGCAGTTCCGGGGGGGGAGTCTACGAGCAGTACTTC.

This rearrangement joins TRBV20-1 to TRBJ2-4; 14 bases line up with TRBD2. This CDR3 spans 16 amino acids. In germline, CDR1 is DFQATT, CDR2 SNEGSKA (reference sequence). The V and J ends lost 5 bases and 8 bases, in that order; junction bases with no gene match: 11. CDR3 protein: CSAETTSGRAGDIQYF. CDR3 DNA sequence: TGCAGTGCTGAGACGACTAGCGGGAGGGCCGGGGACATTCAGTACTTC.

This clonotype has just a few counts. The V gene is TRBV11-2, the J gene TRBJ2-7; perhaps TRBD1 as D (5 bases). V was trimmed by 1 base and J by 6 bases, leaving 13 bases between them. The CDR3 has 14 amino acids. Germline V gene data show CDR1 as SGHAT and CDR2 as FQNNGV. The CDR3 spells CASSLVTSDSEQYF. CDR3 DNA sequence: TGTGCCAGCAGCTTAGTTACCTCAGACAGCGAGCAGTACTTC.

V and J are TRBV29-1 and TRBJ2-7; 7 bases align to TRBD1. Per the germline V gene, CDR1 is SQVTM and CDR2 is ANQGSEA. V trimming: 5 bases; J trimming: 2 bases; junction bases outside the gene matches: 6. This CDR3 is 13 amino acids long. CDR3: CSVFSTGPYEQYF. In nucleotides, the CDR3 is TGCAGCGTTTTTTCGACAGGGCCCTACGAGCAGTACTTC.

This clonotype was counted a few times. The genes are TRBV5-1 and TRBJ1-1, with D uncertain. Germline assignment: CDR1 SGHRS and CDR2 YFSETQ. The CDR3 spans 14 residues. The ends were cut back, 0 bases at V and 7 bases at J, with 13 bases in the middle. The CDR3: CASSLGPTVGEAFF. The CDR3 DNA reads as TGCGCCAGCAGCTTGGGGCCTACGGTGGGTGAAGCTTTCTTT.

The chain combines TRBV12-3 or TRBV12-4 with TRBJ2-2; D is unresolved. The germline V and J ends were trimmed by 3 bases and 3 bases, with 14 bases remaining between them. This CDR3 contains 16 residues. The CDR3 loop is CASSFLDHPDTGELFF. The CDR3 DNA is TGTGCCAGCAGTTTTCTGGACCACCCTGACACCGGGGAGCTGTTTTTT.

The rearrangement uses TRBV29-1 and TRBJ1-1; unclear D gene. Trimming took 4 bases from V and 1 from J, leaving 7 bases between them. From germline, CDR1 is SQVTM and CDR2 ANQGSEA. The CDR3 is 12 residues long. CDR3 DNA sequence: TGCAGCGTTGGGCCGAAGAACACTGAAGCTTTCTTT. Protein sequence: CSVGPKNTEAFF.